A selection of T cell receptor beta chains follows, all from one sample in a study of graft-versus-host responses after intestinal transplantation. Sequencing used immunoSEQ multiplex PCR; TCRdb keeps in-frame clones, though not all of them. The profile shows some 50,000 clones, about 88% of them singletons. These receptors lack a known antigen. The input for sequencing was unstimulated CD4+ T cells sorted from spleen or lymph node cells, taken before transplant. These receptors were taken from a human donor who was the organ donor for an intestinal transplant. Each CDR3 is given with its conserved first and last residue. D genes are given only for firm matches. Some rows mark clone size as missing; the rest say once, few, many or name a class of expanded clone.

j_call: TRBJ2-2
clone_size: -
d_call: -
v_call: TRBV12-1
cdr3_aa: CASSSGQTNTGELFF
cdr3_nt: TGTGCCAGCAGCTCGGGACAGACTAACACCGGGGAGCTGTTTTTT

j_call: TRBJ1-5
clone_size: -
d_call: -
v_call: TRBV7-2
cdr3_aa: CASSLGGGGFNQPQHF
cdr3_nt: TGTGCCAGCAGCTTAGGAGGGGGAGGGTTCAATCAGCCCCAGCATTTT

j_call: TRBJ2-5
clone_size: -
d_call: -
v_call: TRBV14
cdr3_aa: CASSRGLDAIPETQYF
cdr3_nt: TGTGCCAGCAGCCGCGGCCTGGACGCAATCCCGGAGACCCAGTACTTC

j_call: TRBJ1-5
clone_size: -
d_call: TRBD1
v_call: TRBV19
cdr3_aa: CASSMRDRVSNQPQHF
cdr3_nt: TGTGCCAGTAGTATGCGGGACAGGGTAAGCAATCAGCCCCAGCATTTT

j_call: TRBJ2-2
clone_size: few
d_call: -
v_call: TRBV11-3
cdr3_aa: CASSSRVSGELFF
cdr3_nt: TGTGCCAGCAGCTCTAGGGTTAGCGGGGAGCTGTTTTTT

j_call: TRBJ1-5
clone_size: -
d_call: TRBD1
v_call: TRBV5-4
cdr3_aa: CASSVDRAQPQHF
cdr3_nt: TGTGCCAGCAGCGTTGACAGGGCTCAGCCCCAGCATTTT

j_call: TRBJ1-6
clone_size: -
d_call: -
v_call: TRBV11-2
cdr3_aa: CASSLRTANSPLHF
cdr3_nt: TGTGCCAGCAGTCTTCGGACGGCCAATTCACCCCTCCACTTT

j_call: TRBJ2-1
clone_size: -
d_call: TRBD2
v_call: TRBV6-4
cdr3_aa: CASSDSRLAGVDEQFF
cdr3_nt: TGTGCCAGCAGTGACTCCCGCCTAGCGGGAGTGGATGAGCAGTTCTTC

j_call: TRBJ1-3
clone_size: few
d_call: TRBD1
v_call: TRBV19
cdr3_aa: CASSQGAGNTIYF
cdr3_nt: TGTGCCAGTAGTCAGGGGGCTGGAAACACCATATATTTT

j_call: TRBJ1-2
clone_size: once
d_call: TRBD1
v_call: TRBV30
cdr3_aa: CAWNPGQGPGYTF
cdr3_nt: TGTGCCTGGAACCCGGGACAGGGCCCGGGCTACACCTTC